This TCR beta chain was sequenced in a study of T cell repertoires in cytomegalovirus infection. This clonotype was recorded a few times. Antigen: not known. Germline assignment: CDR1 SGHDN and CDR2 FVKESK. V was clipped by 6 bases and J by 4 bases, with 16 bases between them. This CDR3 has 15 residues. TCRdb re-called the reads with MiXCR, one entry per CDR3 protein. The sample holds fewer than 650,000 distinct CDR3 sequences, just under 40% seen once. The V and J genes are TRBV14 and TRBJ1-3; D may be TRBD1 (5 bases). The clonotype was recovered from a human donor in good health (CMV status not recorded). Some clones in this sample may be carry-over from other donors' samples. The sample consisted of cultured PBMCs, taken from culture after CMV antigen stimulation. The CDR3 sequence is CASRAREGPGNTIYF. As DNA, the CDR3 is TGTGCCAGCAGGGCCAGGGAAGGGCCCGGAAACACCATATATTTT.